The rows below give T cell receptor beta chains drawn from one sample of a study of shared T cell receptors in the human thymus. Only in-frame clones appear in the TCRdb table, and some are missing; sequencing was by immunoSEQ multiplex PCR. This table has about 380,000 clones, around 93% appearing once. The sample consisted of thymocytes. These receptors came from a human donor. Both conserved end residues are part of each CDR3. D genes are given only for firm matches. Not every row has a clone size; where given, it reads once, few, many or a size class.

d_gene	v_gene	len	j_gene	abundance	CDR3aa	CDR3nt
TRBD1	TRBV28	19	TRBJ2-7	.	CASSLCRKYRGLSSYEQYF	TGTGCCAGCAGTTTATGCAGGAAATACAGGGGTCTGAGCTCCTACGAGCAGTACTTC
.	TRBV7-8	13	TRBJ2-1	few	CASSLLVRVEQFF	TGTGCCAGCAGCTTATTGGTCCGGGTCGAACAGTTCTTC
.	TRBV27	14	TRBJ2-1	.	CASLSRADNNEQFF	TGTGCCAGCCTCTCCAGGGCCGACAACAATGAGCAGTTCTTC
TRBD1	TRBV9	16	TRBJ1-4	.	CASSPLPGQTNEKLFF	TGTGCCAGCAGCCCTCTACCGGGACAGACTAATGAAAAACTGTTTTTT
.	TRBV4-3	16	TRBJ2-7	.	CASSQDKGPISYEQYF	TGCGCCAGCAGCCAAGACAAGGGCCCTATCTCCTACGAGCAGTACTTC
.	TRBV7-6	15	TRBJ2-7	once	CASSLEGGRPYEQYF	TGTGCCAGCAGCTTAGAGGGAGGTCGACCCTACGAGCAGTACTTC
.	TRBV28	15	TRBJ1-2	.	CASRIRGGDHYGYTF	TGTGCCAGCAGAATTCGAGGGGGGGATCACTATGGCTACACCTTC
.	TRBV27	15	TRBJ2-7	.	CASSPSGTDVSEQYF	TGTGCCAGCAGTCCATCCGGGACCGACGTCTCCGAGCAGTACTTC
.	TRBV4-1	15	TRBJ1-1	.	CASSQANRLNTEAFF	TGCGCCAGCAGCCAAGCGAACAGGCTGAACACTGAAGCTTTCTTT
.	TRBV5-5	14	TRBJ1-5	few	CASRLTDINQPQHF	TGTGCCAGCAGGCTTACAGATATCAATCAGCCCCAGCATTTT
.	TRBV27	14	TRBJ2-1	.	CASKSGSSYNEQFF	TGTGCCAGCAAATCCGGGAGCTCCTACAATGAGCAGTTCTTC
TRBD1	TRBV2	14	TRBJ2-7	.	CASRSQGVSYEQYF	TGTGCCAGCAGATCACAGGGGGTCTCCTACGAGCAGTACTTC
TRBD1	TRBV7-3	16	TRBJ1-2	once	CASSPPRQGSGYGYTF	TGTGCCAGCAGCCCGCCCCGACAGGGGAGTGGGTATGGCTACACCTTC
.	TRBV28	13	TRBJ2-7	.	CASSLGQPPEQYF	TGTGCCAGCAGTTTAGGGCAGCCCCCCGAGCAGTACTTC
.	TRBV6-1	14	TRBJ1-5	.	CASSDREGNQPQHF	TGTGCCAGCAGTGACAGGGAAGGCAATCAGCCCCAGCATTTT
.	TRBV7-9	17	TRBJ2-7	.	CASSSSLWGDLSYEQYF	TGTGCCAGCAGCTCATCCCTTTGGGGGGACTTATCCTACGAGCAGTACTTC
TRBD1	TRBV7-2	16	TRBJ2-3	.	CASSLAGTGAADTQYF	TGTGCCAGCAGCTTAGCTGGGACAGGGGCGGCAGATACGCAGTATTTT
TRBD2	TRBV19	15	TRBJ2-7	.	CASSITSGRAYEQYF	TGTGCCAGTAGTATAACTAGCGGGAGGGCCTACGAGCAGTACTTC
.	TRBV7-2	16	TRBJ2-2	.	CASSPGGRANTGELFF	TGTGCCAGCAGCCCCGGGGGGCGCGCGAACACCGGGGAGCTGTTTTTT
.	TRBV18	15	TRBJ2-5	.	CASSPPNGPQETQYF	TGTGCCAGCTCACCACCGAACGGACCTCAAGAGACCCAGTACTTC
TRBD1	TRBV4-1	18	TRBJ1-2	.	CASSPGADRDRLDYGYTF	TGCGCCAGCAGCCCCGGGGCCGACCGGGACAGGCTTGACTATGGCTACACCTTC
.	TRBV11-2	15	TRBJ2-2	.	CASSLTDTNTGELFF	TGTGCCAGCAGCTTGACAGATACGAACACCGGGGAGCTGTTTTTT
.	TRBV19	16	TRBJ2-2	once	CASSIKLAANTGELFF	TGTGCCAGTAGTATAAAACTAGCCGCGAACACCGGGGAGCTGTTTTTT
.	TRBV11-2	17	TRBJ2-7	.	CASSLVLGGRGPYEQYF	TGTGCCAGCAGCTTAGTCTTGGGGGGACGAGGGCCTTACGAGCAGTACTTC
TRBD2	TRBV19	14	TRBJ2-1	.	CASTPTSKNNEQFF	TGTGCCAGTACCCCGACTAGCAAGAACAATGAGCAGTTCTTC
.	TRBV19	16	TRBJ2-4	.	CASSTPPLRGKNIQYF	TGTGCCAGTAGTACCCCCCCTTTGCGGGGCAAAAACATTCAGTACTTC
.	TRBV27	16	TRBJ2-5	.	CASSFKAVSPQETQYF	TGTGCCAGCAGTTTTAAGGCTGTTAGTCCCCAAGAGACCCAGTACTTC
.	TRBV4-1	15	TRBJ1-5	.	CASSQKLGSNQPQHF	TGCGCCAGCAGCCAGAAATTGGGAAGCAATCAGCCCCAGCATTTT